A selection of T cell receptor beta chains follows, all from one sample in a study of cytomegalovirus exposure and HLA in healthy donors. Clones were read by immunoSEQ multiplex PCR, and TCRdb kept only the in-frame ones, dropping some. Of 100,000 to 150,000 clones listed, roughly 80% are singletons. The sequenced material came from PBMCs. These receptor sequences come from a man aged 18-30 years in good health and CMV-seropositive. CDR3s leave out the opening cysteine and the closing phenylalanine or tryptophan. Each record gives: V gene, D gene, J gene, CDR3 protein. A D gene is named only where the DNA matches it firmly.

V gene: TRBV6-5; D gene: TRBD2; J gene: TRBJ2-1; CDR3 protein: ASSYSPSGGNEQF
V gene: TRBV5-1; D gene: TRBD1; J gene: TRBJ1-2; CDR3 protein: ASSLSGQGLYGYT
V gene: TRBV4-3; D gene: NA; J gene: NA; CDR3 protein: ASSQDPGGGEQY
V gene: TRBV19; D gene: NA; J gene: TRBJ2-7; CDR3 protein: ASSIPGSPYEQY
V gene: TRBV7-9; D gene: TRBD1; J gene: TRBJ1-1; CDR3 protein: SSSLVTRYRGPAEAF
V gene: TRBV5-6; D gene: TRBD1; J gene: TRBJ1-6; CDR3 protein: ASNRDSNSPLH
V gene: TRBV9; D gene: TRBD2; J gene: TRBJ2-5; CDR3 protein: ASSVRTSWETQY
V gene: TRBV7-6; D gene: TRBD2; J gene: TRBJ2-1; CDR3 protein: ASSLVPILAGGPNEQL
V gene: TRBV11-2; D gene: NA; J gene: TRBJ2-7; CDR3 protein: ASSLDREEY
V gene: TRBV9; D gene: NA; J gene: TRBJ2-2; CDR3 protein: ASSTIGDTGELF
V gene: TRBV7-9; D gene: TRBD1; J gene: TRBJ1-5; CDR3 protein: ASSPGTGGWSNQPQH
V gene: TRBV10-3; D gene: NA; J gene: TRBJ2-5; CDR3 protein: AIGCPRPRPLQETQY
V gene: TRBV6-5; D gene: TRBD2; J gene: TRBJ2-3; CDR3 protein: ASSRGGEGTDTQY
V gene: TRBV2; D gene: NA; J gene: TRBJ2-5; CDR3 protein: ASSEAGVGGVETQY
V gene: TRBV19; D gene: TRBD2; J gene: TRBJ2-1; CDR3 protein: ASSILAGNHYNEQF
V gene: TRBV7-2; D gene: TRBD2; J gene: TRBJ2-3; CDR3 protein: ASSSGLAGANTDTQY
V gene: TRBV11-3; D gene: NA; J gene: TRBJ2-2; CDR3 protein: ASSFWSGELF
V gene: TRBV19; D gene: NA; J gene: TRBJ1-6; CDR3 protein: ASSSRATSSYNSPLH
V gene: TRBV9; D gene: TRBD1; J gene: TRBJ1-1; CDR3 protein: ASSVGPQGVLTEAF
V gene: TRBV7-6; D gene: TRBD1; J gene: TRBJ1-6; CDR3 protein: ASSQQGRSSPLH
V gene: TRBV10-2; D gene: TRBD1; J gene: TRBJ1-5; CDR3 protein: ASSEIGDRGNNQPQH
V gene: TRBV27; D gene: TRBD1; J gene: TRBJ1-2; CDR3 protein: ASSKIPGQANYGYT
V gene: TRBV19; D gene: NA; J gene: TRBJ1-5; CDR3 protein: ASSKDDRLHQPQH
V gene: TRBV5-5; D gene: NA; J gene: TRBJ1-5; CDR3 protein: ASSFISNQPQH
V gene: TRBV9; D gene: TRBD2; J gene: TRBJ2-2; CDR3 protein: ASSSNPTYEGHSGRKITGELF
V gene: TRBV4-1; D gene: NA; J gene: TRBJ2-1; CDR3 protein: ASSRLGLGEQF
V gene: TRBV7-9; D gene: NA; J gene: TRBJ1-5; CDR3 protein: ASSFSGVDQPQH
V gene: TRBV12-2; D gene: NA; J gene: TRBJ1-5; CDR3 protein: ASRLGGAGDSNQPQH
V gene: TRBV27; D gene: TRBD1; J gene: TRBJ2-3; CDR3 protein: ASSLDRGTDTQY
V gene: TRBV7-9; D gene: NA; J gene: TRBJ2-3; CDR3 protein: ASSLGLVTDTQY
V gene: TRBV6-6; D gene: NA; J gene: TRBJ1-1; CDR3 protein: ASNPSGGYTEAF
V gene: TRBV2; D gene: NA; J gene: TRBJ1-4; CDR3 protein: ASPGETPKEKLF
V gene: TRBV5-7; D gene: NA; J gene: TRBJ1-1; CDR3 protein: ASSNTGKLNTEAF
V gene: TRBV7-2; D gene: NA; J gene: TRBJ2-7; CDR3 protein: ASSLGAGRQY